The clone carrying this TCR beta chain was recorded a few times. Its antigen remains unknown. Every sorted population was more than 95% pure. Germline V gives CDR1 SGHRS, CDR2 YFSETQ. This CDR3 region has 15 residues. Trimming shortened V by 4 bases and J by 5 bases, and 18 bases separated the two germline ends. The sample is drawn from a study of beta chain features in type 1 diabetes. Study summary: The patient and healthy donor groups were comparable for age, gender and cell yields.

Study results and caveats: Within patients, naive, central memory and Treg TCRB repertoires seemed more similar than within healthy donors. TCRB CDR3 length was moderately but significantly reduced in all four CD4+ subsets of Type 1 diabetes patients. PCR, the amplification step, might favor shorter templates, equally in patients and controls.

What was sequenced were expressed TCRB transcripts, since all of the isolated RNA had been reverse transcribed. Clones were sequenced by immunoSEQ multiplex PCR, and TCRdb holds only the in-frame ones, with some missing. The table lists around 250,000 clones, approximately 13% of them singletons. The V gene is TRBV5-1, the J gene TRBJ2-5; a weak D match, TRBD2 (7 bases). The receptor's source is a man in his thirties or forties with type 1 diabetes. Material: naive CD4+ T cells from blood. For the CDR3, the DNA is TGCGCCAGCAGCCCCTTGGGGGGGCCGGGGGAGACCCAGTACTTC. Amino acid sequence: CASSPLGGPGETQYF.